Below are 25 T cell receptor beta chains sequenced from a single sample in a study of shared clonotypes between healthy human individuals. Here immunoSEQ multiplex PCR was the method, and the copy in TCRdb shows in-frame clones only, minus some. The table includes some 2 million clones, roughly 94% detected once. The sequencing input was naive CD4+ T cells sorted from blood. Subset here: CD45RA+ positively selected. These receptors all come from a man between 18 and 35 years old in good health.

The CDR3: CASSQVGLGGDTQYF. The CDR3 DNA is TGCGCCAGCAGCCAAGTGGGACTGGGAGGCGATACGCAGTATTTT. The chain is built from TRBV4-3 and TRBJ2-3; D perhaps matches TRBD2 (6 bases). The CDR3 has 15 residues. Germline V gene data show CDR1 as LGHNA and CDR2 as YSLEER. The ends were cut back, 1 base at V and 6 bases at J, with 14 bases in the middle.

The chain recombines TRBV5-1 with TRBJ1-2; D perhaps matches TRBD1 (5 bases). The CDR3 contains 14 residues. CDR1 is SGHRS, CDR2 YFSETQ, per germline. V was clipped by 2 bases and J by 7 bases, with 15 bases between them. The CDR3 is CASSFGQDNAGYTF. The CDR3 DNA reads as TGCGCCAGCAGCTTCGGGCAGGACAATGCTGGCTACACCTTC. The whole variable domain, filled in from reference TRBV5-1 and TRBJ1-2, reads KAGVTQTPRYLIKTRGQQVTLSCSPISGHRSVSWYQQTPGQGLQFLFEYFSETQRNKGNFPGRFSGRQFSNSRSEMNVSTLELGDSALYLCASSFGQDNAGYTFGSGTRLTVV.

This chain connects TRBV5-1 to TRBJ1-1, with TRBD1 identical over 9 bases. After removal of 4 bases from V and 1 base from J, the junction contained 11 bases not matched to a gene. CDR3 length equals 17 residues. The V gene's germline CDR1 is SGHRS and CDR2 YFSETQ. DNA of the CDR3: TGCGCCAGCAGCGTTATACCGGGACAGGGCTCGAACACTGAAGCTTTCTTT. Translation: CASSVIPGQGSNTEAFF.

CDR3 loop: CASSLVSPPEAFF. The CDR3 DNA sequence: TGTGCCAGCAGTTTAGTGTCTCCCCCTGAAGCTTTCTTT. The J gene is TRBJ1-1, the V gene TRBV28; D ambiguous. V was clipped by 2 bases and J by 6 bases, with 10 bases between them. This CDR3 region has 13 residues. CDR1 and CDR2 (germline): MDHEN, SYDVKM.

In its sample, this clone was seen once. The genes are TRBV7-2 and TRBJ2-5, with 8 positions matching TRBD1. Germline CDR1 reads SGHTA; CDR2 reads FQGNSA. The junction had 8 bases not matched to a gene; V was cut back by 4 bases and J by 4 bases. CDR3 size: 15 residues. Here the CDR3 DNA reads TGTGCCAGCAGCTCACGGACAGGGACGCGAGAGACCCAGTACTTC. This sequence encodes CASSSRTGTRETQYF.

On this clone: This could be a read error, since a much larger clone is one nucleotide away. The genes are TRBV28 and TRBJ1-1; 7 bases map to TRBD1. This CDR3 region has 11 residues. Germline lookup yields CDR1 MDHEN and CDR2 SYDVKM. The CDR3 spells CTAGQGVGAFF. CDR3 nucleotide sequence: TGTACCGCCGGGCAGGGGGTCGGAGCTTTCTTT.

This chain joins TRBV4-3 and TRBJ2-1; the match to TRBD2 covers 8 bases. Trimming removed 4 bases from V and 6 bases from J; junction bases left unmatched: 8. CDR3 length: 15 amino acids. In germline, CDR1 is LGHNA, CDR2 YSLEER. CDR3 residues: CASSPGGTSRNEQFF. The DNA for the CDR3 is TGCGCCAGCAGCCCGGGGGGGACTAGTCGCAATGAGCAGTTCTTC.

Details on this clone: Other DNA variants within this sample encode the same CDR3. The V gene is TRBV6-5, the J gene TRBJ2-1; D is possibly TRBD2 (5 bases). The V end was cut by 0 bases, the J end by 7 bases, with 7 bases between. The CDR3 totals 13 residues. The germline gives CDR1 MNHEY, CDR2 SVGAGI. The CDR3 region is CASSYSRVNEQFF. In nucleotides, the CDR3 is TGTGCCAGCAGTTACTCGCGGGTAAATGAGCAGTTCTTC.

Note on this clone: The sample holds other DNA sequences that translate to the same CDR3. The chain joins TRBV29-1 to TRBJ1-1; D unclear. Germline loops: CDR1 SQVTM, CDR2 ANQGSEA. This CDR3 comprises 13 residues. The V and J ends lost 4 bases and 0 bases respectively, with 9 bases between them. CDR3 in amino acids: CSVVRHLNTEAFF. As DNA, the CDR3 is TGCAGCGTTGTAAGACATTTGAACACTGAAGCTTTCTTT.

The chain employs TRBV19 and TRBJ1-4; no clear D. The V end lost 3 bases, the J end lost 7 bases, and 18 bases lay between the germline ends. The CDR3 covers 16 residues. Germline V gene data show CDR1 as LNHDA and CDR2 as SQIVND (reference sequence). This CDR3 reads CASSISLSLTIEKLFF. CDR3 sequence (DNA): TGTGCCAGTAGTATTAGTTTGAGCTTAACCATTGAAAAACTGTTTTTT.

The rearrangement joins TRBV10-3 to TRBJ2-1; 12 nucleotides agree with TRBD2. V was pared by 5 bases and J by 8 bases, with 7 bases of the junction left unmatched. The CDR3 runs 15 residues. The germline CDR1 and CDR2 sequences are ENHRY and SYGVKD. The CDR3 DNA is TGTGCCATCAGTCCGACTAGCGGGGGATTGGATGAGCAGTTCTTC. Translating gives CAISPTSGGLDEQFF.

The chain links TRBV6-1 to TRBJ1-1; tentative D call: TRBD1 (6 bases). Germline V gene data show CDR1 as MNHNS and CDR2 as SASEGT. Trimming took off 4 bases at V and 7 bases at J, with 19 bases between the two ends. The CDR3 is 15 residues long. The CDR3 sequence: CASSAQGLGGGEAFF. In DNA, the CDR3 is TGTGCCAGCAGTGCACAGGGTCTGGGGGGGGGTGAAGCTTTCTTT.

The rearrangement joins TRBV5-1 to TRBJ2-2; 9 nucleotides line up with TRBD1. With 5 bases clipped from V and 5 bases from J, the junction kept 13 bases outside the gene matches. This CDR3 has 17 residues. The germline CDR1 and CDR2 sequences are SGHRS and YFSETQ. CDR3 bases: TGCGCCAGCAGTCGCCGGGACAGGGTACAGGAGACCGGGGAGCTGTTTTTT. Protein product: CASSRRDRVQETGELFF.

This clone has only a few counts. CDR3 nucleotide sequence: TGTGCCAGCAGCGTAGCTGAGGGAAGAAACATTCAGTACTTC. It encodes CASSVAEGRNIQYF. The J gene is TRBJ2-4, the V gene TRBV9; a weak D match, TRBD2 (5 bases). Germline loops: CDR1 SGDLS, CDR2 YYNGEE. The CDR3 length is 14 residues. The V gene lost 0 bases and the J gene lost 6 bases, with 10 bases spanning the gap.

The chain employs TRBV29-1 and TRBJ1-4; tentative D call: TRBD1 (6 bases). CDR1 is SQVTM, CDR2 ANQGSEA, per germline. V lost 2 bases and J 8 bases, leaving 15 bases between the germline ends. This CDR3 has 14 residues. The CDR3, as DNA: TGCAGCGTTGAACCGGGGCACCAGGGGGAAAAACTGTTTTTT. It translates to CSVEPGHQGEKLFF.

This clone was detected once. Other DNA sequences in the same sample also yield this CDR3. The rearrangement links TRBV9 to TRBJ1-4, with D maybe TRBD1 (5 bases). The V gene's germline CDR1 is SGDLS and CDR2 YYNGEE. The CDR3 contains 14 residues. V was shortened by 0 bases and J by 8 bases, with 11 bases between the two germline ends. The CDR3 loop reads CASSVDQGREKLFF. The CDR3, as DNA: TGTGCCAGCAGCGTAGATCAGGGAAGAGAAAAACTGTTTTTT.

V and J are TRBV9 and TRBJ2-2, with a weak D call TRBD2 (7 bases). The CDR3 runs 17 residues. Trimming stripped 0 bases from V and 5 bases from J, with 17 bases between. Per germline, CDR1 SGDLS and CDR2 YYNGEE. The CDR3 here is CASSVEFGGQETGELFF. Here the CDR3 DNA reads TGTGCCAGCAGCGTAGAATTCGGGGGGCAAGAAACCGGGGAGCTGTTTTTT.

The chain is built from TRBV18 and TRBJ1-4; TRBD1 might be the D (6 bases). V was trimmed by 1 base and J by 1 base, leaving 13 bases between them. The germline V gene encodes CDR1 KGHSH and CDR2 LQKENI. CDR3 length equals 17 residues. CDR3 sequence: CASSPLTGQQTNEKLFF. The CDR3 DNA reads as TGTGCCAGCTCACCACTTACAGGGCAGCAAACTAATGAAAAACTGTTTTTT.

This chain connects TRBV10-3 to TRBJ2-1; TRBD2 agrees at 12 bases. CDR3 length: 15 amino acids. V was clipped by 6 bases and J by 4 bases; unmatched bases: 4. Looked up from germline, CDR1 is ENHRY and CDR2 is SYGVKD. The CDR3 DNA follows: TGTGCCATCAGGGAGGGACTAGCGGGTTACAATGAGCAGTTCTTC. Amino acid sequence: CAIREGLAGYNEQFF.

The gene calls are TRBV6-6 and TRBJ1-6, with TRBD1 as a possible D gene (6 bases). Trimming took off 6 bases at V and 5 bases at J, with 17 bases between the two ends. This CDR3 has 16 amino acids. CDR1 is MNHNY, CDR2 SVGAGI, per germline (reference sequence). CDR3 nucleotides: TGTGCCAGCAGAAAATCCGGGGGCGGTGATAATTCACCCCTCCACTTT. Its protein product is CASRKSGGGDNSPLHF.

V usage is TRBV5-1 and J usage is TRBJ1-1, with 7 positions matching TRBD1. The CDR3 contains 15 residues. Germline V gene data show CDR1 as SGHRS and CDR2 as YFSETQ. V trimming: 0 bases; J trimming: 13 bases; junction bases outside the gene matches: 15. The DNA for the CDR3 is TGCGCCAGCAGCTTGGGTTTCCGGGACAGCGGGCCCTGTTTCTTT. This sequence encodes CASSLGFRDSGPCFF. The variable domain in full, with the rest retrieved from reference TRBV5-1 and TRBJ1-1, is KAGVTQTPRYLIKTRGQQVTLSCSPISGHRSVSWYQQTPGQGLQFLFEYFSETQRNKGNFPGRFSGRQFSNSRSEMNVSTLELGDSALYLCASSLGFRDSGPCFFGQGTRLTVV.

The chain carries TRBV6-5 and TRBJ1-6; 7 bases line up with TRBD1. Losses at the gene ends were 6 bases for V and 6 bases for J; bases not matched to a gene: 8. CDR1 and CDR2 from the germline V gene are MNHEY and SVGAGI. The length of the CDR3 is 15 residues. This chain's CDR3 is CASRALGDSNSPLHF. In DNA, the CDR3 is TGTGCCAGCAGGGCACTTGGGGACAGTAATTCACCCCTCCACTTT.

The V call is TRBV30, the J call TRBJ2-3; D perhaps matches TRBD2 (6 bases). The germline CDR1 and CDR2 sequences are GTSNPN and SVGIG (reference sequence). The CDR3 is 14 amino acids. V was pared by 3 bases and J by 0 bases, with 10 bases between. In DNA, the CDR3 is TGTGCCTGGAGGTTAAGCGGGAGCACAGATACGCAGTATTTT. Translation gives CAWRLSGSTDTQYF.

As to this clone: A junction end diverges from the germline sequence, so it may reflect a read error. J is TRBJ2-7 and V is TRBV7-2; 9 positions match TRBD2. Germline-derived CDR1 and CDR2 are SGHTA and FQGNSA. The length of the CDR3 is 14 residues. CDR3 DNA: TGTGCCAGCAGTTCCAGCGGGAGGAACCCCCGGTACCTCTTC. It is translated as CASSSSGRNPRYLF.

The rearrangement uses TRBV30 and TRBJ1-1, with no clear D. There are 14 residues in the CDR3. Germline values: CDR1 GTSNPN, CDR2 SVGIG (reference sequence). Trimming removed 2 bases from V and 3 bases from J, with 13 bases in between. The CDR3, as DNA: TGTGCCTGGAGTCTTGGCGTCAAGGACACTGAAGCTTTCTTT. Its protein product is CAWSLGVKDTEAFF.